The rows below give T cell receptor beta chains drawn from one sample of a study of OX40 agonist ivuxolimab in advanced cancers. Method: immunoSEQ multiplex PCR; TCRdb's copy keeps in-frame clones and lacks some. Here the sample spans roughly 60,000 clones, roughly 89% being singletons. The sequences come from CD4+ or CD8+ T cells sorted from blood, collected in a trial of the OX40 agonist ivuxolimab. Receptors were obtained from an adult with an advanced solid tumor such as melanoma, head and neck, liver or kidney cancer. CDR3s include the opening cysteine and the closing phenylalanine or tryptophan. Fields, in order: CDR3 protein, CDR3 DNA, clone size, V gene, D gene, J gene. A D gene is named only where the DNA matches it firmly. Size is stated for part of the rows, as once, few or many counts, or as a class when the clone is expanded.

CASSDSKRQDTQETQYF TGTGCCAGCAGTGACTCGAAGAGACAGGACACCCAAGAGACCCAGTACTTC . TRBV6-4 . TRBJ2-5
CSVGASGGSETQYF TGCAGCGTTGGGGCTAGCGGGGGATCGGAGACCCAGTACTTC . TRBV29-1 TRBD2 TRBJ2-5
CAISESKGQGVDTQYF TGTGCCATCAGTGAGTCCAAGGGACAGGGTGTTGATACGCAGTATTTT . TRBV10-3 TRBD1 TRBJ2-3
CASYVRFNKFTEAFF TGTGCCTCCTACGTGAGGTTCAATAAGTTCACTGAAGCTTTCTTT . TRBV7-5 . TRBJ1-1
CASTQQPPGYGYTF TGTGCCAGCACCCAACAACCACCGGGCTATGGCTACACCTTC . TRBV7-2 . TRBJ1-2
CASRTSGAKLGEQYF TGTGCCAGCAGGACTAGCGGGGCAAAGCTAGGGGAGCAGTACTTC . TRBV2 TRBD2 TRBJ2-7
CASSSPPEAFF TGTGCCAGCAGCTCCCCGCCTGAAGCTTTCTTT . TRBV7-9 . TRBJ1-1
CASSQGQGFVPPLHF TGTGCCAGCAGCCAAGGGCAGGGGTTTGTTCCACCCCTCCACTTT . TRBV14 . TRBJ1-6
CASSQGPGYSSGNTIYF TGCGCCAGCAGCCAAGGGCCGGGCTACAGCTCTGGAAACACCATATATTTT once TRBV4-1 . TRBJ1-3
CASSLKGTESFSGANVLTF TGTGCCAGCAGTTTAAAGGGGACAGAGAGCTTCTCTGGGGCCAACGTCCTGACTTTC once TRBV27 TRBD1 TRBJ2-6